This TCR beta chain was recovered during a study of Ad26.COV2.S vaccination and SARS-CoV-2 variants. Broader study findings: Reports say spike-specific CD8+ and CD4+ T cell responses covered substantial breadth after vaccination.

Trimming at V came to 1 base and at J to 1 base, leaving 9 bases not matched to a gene. There are 17 residues in the CDR3. Germline-derived CDR1 and CDR2 are MDHEN and SYDVKM. TCRdb's table, derived via immunoSEQ multiplex PCR, lists solely in-frame clones and lacks some. This table holds around 86,000 clones, more than 65% found once. Of note for this clone: What it recognizes is unknown.

The chain couples TRBV28 to TRBJ2-7, with 8 bases that match TRBD1. This TCR derives from a human donor who had recovered from COVID-19. Sample: peripheral blood, taken after recovery from COVID-19. CDR3 residues: CASSLFRWDRNSYEQYF. The CDR3 nucleotides are TGTGCCAGCAGTTTATTTCGATGGGACAGGAATTCCTACGAGCAGTACTTC.